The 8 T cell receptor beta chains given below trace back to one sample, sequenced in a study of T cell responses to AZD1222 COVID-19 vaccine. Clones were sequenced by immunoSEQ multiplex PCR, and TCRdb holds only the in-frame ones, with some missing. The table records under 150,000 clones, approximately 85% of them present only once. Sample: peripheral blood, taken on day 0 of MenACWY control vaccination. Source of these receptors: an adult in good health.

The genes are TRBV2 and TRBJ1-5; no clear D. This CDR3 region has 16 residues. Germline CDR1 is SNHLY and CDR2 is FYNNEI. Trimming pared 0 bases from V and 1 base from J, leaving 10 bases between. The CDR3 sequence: CASSEATGRSNQPQHF. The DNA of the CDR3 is TGTGCCAGCAGTGAAGCGACCGGGCGGAGCAATCAGCCCCAGCATTTT.

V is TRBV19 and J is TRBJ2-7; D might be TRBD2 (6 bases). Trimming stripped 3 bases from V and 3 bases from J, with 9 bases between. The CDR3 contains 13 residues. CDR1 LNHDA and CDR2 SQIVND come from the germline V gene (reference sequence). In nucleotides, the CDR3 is TGTGCCAGTAGTATTGGGGGGATCTACGAGCAGTACTTC. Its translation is CASSIGGIYEQYF.

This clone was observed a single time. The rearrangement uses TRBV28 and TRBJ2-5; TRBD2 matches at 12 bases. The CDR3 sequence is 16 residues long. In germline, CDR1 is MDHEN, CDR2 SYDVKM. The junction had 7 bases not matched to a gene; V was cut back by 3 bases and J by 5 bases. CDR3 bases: TGTGCCAGCAGTTTCACCGGGACTAGCGGGTGGGAGACCCAGTACTTC. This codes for CASSFTGTSGWETQYF. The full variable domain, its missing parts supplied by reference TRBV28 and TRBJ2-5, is DVKVTQSSRYLVKRTGEKVFLECVQDMDHENMFWYRQDPGLGLRLIYFSYDVKMKEKGDIPEGYSVSREKKERFSLILESASTNQTSMYLCASSFTGTSGWETQYFGPGTRLLVL.

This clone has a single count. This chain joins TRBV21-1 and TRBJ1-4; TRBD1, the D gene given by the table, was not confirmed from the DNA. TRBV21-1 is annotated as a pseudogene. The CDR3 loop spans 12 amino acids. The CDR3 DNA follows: TGTGCCAGCAGGATCAGGGCTGAAAAACTGTTTTTT. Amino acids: CASRIRAEKLFF.

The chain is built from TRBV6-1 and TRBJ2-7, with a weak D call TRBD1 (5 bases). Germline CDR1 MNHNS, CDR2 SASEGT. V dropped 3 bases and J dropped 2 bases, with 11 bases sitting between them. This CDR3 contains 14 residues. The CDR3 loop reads CASSDLDSTYEQYF. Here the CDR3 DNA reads TGTGCCAGCAGTGACCTCGACAGCACCTACGAGCAGTACTTC.

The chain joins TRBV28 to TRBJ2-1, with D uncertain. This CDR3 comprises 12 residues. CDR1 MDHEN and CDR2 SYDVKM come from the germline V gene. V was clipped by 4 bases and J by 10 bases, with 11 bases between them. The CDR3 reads CASSSAIPEQFF. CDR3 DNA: TGTGCCAGCAGTTCGGCGATCCCGGAGCAGTTCTTC. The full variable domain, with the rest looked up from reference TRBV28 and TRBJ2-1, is DVKVTQSSRYLVKRTGEKVFLECVQDMDHENMFWYRQDPGLGLRLIYFSYDVKMKEKGDIPEGYSVSREKKERFSLILESASTNQTSMYLCASSSAIPEQFFGPGTRLTVL.

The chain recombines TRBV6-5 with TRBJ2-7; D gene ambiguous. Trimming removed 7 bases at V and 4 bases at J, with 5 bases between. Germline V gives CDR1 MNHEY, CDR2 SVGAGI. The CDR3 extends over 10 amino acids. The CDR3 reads CASNTYEQYF. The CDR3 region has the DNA TGTGCCAGCAATACGTACGAGCAGTACTTC.

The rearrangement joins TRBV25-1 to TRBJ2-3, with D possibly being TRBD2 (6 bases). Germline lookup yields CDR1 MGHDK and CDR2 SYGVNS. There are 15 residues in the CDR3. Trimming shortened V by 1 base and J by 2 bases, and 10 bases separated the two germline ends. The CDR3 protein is CASSEWRGNTDTQYF. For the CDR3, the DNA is TGTGCCAGCAGTGAATGGAGGGGAAACACAGATACGCAGTATTTT.